The present T cell receptor beta chain was sequenced within a study of CD8+ T cells in alopecia areata. Treatment indicated: oral pan-JAK inhibitor, 5-10 mg twice daily. Following extraction, RNA underwent reverse transcription to cDNA, which served as the sequencing template. Clones were sequenced by immunoSEQ multiplex PCR, and TCRdb holds only the in-frame ones, with some missing. This table has about 250,000 clones, 60% appearing once. This clone was seen only a few times. The CDR3 is 12 residues long. Germline CDR1 reads LNHDA; CDR2 reads SQIVND (reference sequence). Deletions cut 8 bases from V and 0 bases from J, with 7 bases between.

The sample in question was CD4+ T cells sorted from blood, obtained around week 54, from a patient treated with tofacitinib. This receptor was obtained from a human donor with alopecia areata. The chain employs TRBV19 and TRBJ1-2; D ambiguous. The CDR3 loop is CASSETNYGYTF. The DNA for the CDR3 is TGTGCCAGTTCGGAAACTAACTATGGCTACACCTTC.